This T cell receptor (beta chain) was found in a study of T cell responses to AZD1222 COVID-19 vaccine. The CDR3 spans 19 residues. CDR1 and CDR2 from the germline V gene are SGHTA and FQGNSA. V lost 4 bases, J lost 7 bases, and 31 bases lay in between. The protocol was immunoSEQ multiplex PCR, while the TCRdb copy is restricted to in-frame clones and leaves out a portion. Of around 67,000 clones listed, 84% are singletons. This receptor was obtained from an adult in good health. This chain connects TRBV7-2 to TRBJ1-2; possibly TRBD1 for D (5 bases). Specimen: peripheral blood, collected on day 0 of AZD1222 vaccination. The CDR3 loop reads CASSSRLGTRQERLSGYTF. The CDR3 DNA is TGTGCCAGCAGCTCGAGGTTGGGGACGCGTCAAGAACGTTTAAGTGGCTACACCTTC.